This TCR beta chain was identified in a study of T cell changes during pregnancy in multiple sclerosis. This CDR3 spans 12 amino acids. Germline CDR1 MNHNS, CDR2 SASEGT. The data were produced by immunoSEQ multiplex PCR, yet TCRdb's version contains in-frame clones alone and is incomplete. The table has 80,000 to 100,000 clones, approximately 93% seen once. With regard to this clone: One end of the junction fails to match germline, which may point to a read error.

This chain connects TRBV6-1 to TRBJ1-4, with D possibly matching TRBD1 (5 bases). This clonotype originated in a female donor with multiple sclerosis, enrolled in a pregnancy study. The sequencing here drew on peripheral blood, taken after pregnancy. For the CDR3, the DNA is TGTGCCAGCAGTGAAGCAGGGTTGGGGGAGGGTTTT. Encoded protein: CASSEAGLGEGF.